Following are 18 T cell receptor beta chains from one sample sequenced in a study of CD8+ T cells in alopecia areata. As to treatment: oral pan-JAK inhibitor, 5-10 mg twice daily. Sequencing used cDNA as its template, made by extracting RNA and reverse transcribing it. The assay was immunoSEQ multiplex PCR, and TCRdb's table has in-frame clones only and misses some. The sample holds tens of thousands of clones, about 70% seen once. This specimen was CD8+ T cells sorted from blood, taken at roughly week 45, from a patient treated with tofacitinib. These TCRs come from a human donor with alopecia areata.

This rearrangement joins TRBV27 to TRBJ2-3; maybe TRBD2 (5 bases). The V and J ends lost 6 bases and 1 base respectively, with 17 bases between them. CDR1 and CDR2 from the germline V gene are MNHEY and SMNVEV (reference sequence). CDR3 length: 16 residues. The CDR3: CASSQHGTRGTDTQYF. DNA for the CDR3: TGTGCCAGCAGCCAGCACGGTACTAGGGGCACAGATACGCAGTATTTT.

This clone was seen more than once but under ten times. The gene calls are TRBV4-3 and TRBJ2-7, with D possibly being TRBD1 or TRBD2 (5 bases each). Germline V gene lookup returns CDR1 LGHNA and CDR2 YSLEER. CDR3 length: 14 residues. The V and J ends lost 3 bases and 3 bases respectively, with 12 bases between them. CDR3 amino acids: CASSQGVIGYEQYF. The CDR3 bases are TGCGCCAGCAGCCAGGGGGTTATAGGCTACGAGCAGTACTTC.

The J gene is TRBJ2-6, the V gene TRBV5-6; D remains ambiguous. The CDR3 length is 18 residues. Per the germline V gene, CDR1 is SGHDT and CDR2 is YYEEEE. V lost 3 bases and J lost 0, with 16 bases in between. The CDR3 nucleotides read TGTGCCAGCAGCTGGGCCCTGGAACCAGACTCTGGGGCCAACGTCCTGACTTTC. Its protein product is CASSWALEPDSGANVLTF.

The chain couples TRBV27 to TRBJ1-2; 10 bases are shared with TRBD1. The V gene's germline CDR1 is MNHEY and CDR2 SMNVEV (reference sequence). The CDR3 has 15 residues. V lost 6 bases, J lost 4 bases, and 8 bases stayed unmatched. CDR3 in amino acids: CASRLGTGVTYGYTF. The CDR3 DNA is TGTGCCAGCAGGCTAGGGACAGGGGTAACCTATGGCTACACCTTC.

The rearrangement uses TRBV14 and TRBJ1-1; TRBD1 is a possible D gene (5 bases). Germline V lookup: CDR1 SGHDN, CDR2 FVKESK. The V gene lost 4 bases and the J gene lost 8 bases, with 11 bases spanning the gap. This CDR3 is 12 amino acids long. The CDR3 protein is CASSPGPLEAFF. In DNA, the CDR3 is TGTGCCAGCAGCCCGGGACCGCTCGAAGCTTTCTTT.

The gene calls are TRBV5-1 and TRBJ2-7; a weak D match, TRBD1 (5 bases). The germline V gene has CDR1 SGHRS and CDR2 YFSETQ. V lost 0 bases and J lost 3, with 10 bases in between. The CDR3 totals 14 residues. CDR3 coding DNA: TGCGCCAGCAGCTTGGTAGGGGCCGTCTACGAGCAGTACTTC. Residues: CASSLVGAVYEQYF.

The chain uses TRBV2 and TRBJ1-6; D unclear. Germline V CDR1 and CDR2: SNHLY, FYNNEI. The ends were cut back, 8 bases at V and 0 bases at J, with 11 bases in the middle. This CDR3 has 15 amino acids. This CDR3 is CASRPPDSYNSPLHF. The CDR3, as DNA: TGTGCCAGCCGCCCTCCAGACTCCTATAATTCACCCCTCCACTTT.

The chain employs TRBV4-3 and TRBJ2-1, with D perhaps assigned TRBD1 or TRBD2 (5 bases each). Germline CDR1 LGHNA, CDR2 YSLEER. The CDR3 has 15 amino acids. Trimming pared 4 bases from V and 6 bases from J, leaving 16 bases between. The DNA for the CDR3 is TGCGCCAGCAGCCTGACCGGGACGGACTCCAATGAGCAGTTCTTC. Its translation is CASSLTGTDSNEQFF.

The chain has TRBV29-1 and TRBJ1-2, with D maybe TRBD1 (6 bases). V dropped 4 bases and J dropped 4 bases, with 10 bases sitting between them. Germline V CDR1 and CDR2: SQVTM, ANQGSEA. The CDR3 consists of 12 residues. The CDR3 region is CSVVGGIYGYTF. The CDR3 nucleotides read TGCAGCGTTGTAGGGGGGATCTATGGCTACACCTTC.

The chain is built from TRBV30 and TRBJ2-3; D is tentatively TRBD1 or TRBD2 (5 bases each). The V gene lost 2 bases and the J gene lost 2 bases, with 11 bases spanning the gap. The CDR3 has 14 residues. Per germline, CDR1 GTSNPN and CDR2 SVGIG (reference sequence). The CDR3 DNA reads TGTGCCTGGAGTTTGACGGGGACCACAGATACGCAGTATTTT. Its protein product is CAWSLTGTTDTQYF.

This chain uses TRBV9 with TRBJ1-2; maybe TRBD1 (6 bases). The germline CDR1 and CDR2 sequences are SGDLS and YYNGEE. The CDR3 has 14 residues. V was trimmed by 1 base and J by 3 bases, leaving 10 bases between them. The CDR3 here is CASSVTGQDYGYTF. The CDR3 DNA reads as TGTGCCAGCAGCGTAACAGGGCAGGACTATGGCTACACCTTC. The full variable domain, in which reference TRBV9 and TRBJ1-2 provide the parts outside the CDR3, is DSGVTQTPKHLITATGQRVTLRCSPRSGDLSVYWYQQSLDQGLQFLIQYYNGEERAKGNILERFSAQQFPDLHSELNLSSLELGDSALYFCASSVTGQDYGYTFGSGTRLTVV.

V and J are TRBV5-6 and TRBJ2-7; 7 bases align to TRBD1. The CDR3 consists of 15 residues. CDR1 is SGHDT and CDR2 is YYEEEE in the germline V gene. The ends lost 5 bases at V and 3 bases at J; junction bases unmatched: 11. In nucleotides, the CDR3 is TGTGCCAGCAGTGCCACAGGGACAGAAAACTACGAGCAGTACTTC. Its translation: CASSATGTENYEQYF.

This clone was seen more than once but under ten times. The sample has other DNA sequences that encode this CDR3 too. The CDR3 DNA sequence: TGCGCCAGCAGCCAAGATCGCGTCAACACCGGGGAGCTGTTTTTT. Its translation: CASSQDRVNTGELFF. The chain is built from TRBV4-3 and TRBJ2-2; D remains unclear. There are 15 residues in the CDR3. V gave up 0 bases and J gave up 2 bases, with 7 bases separating them. The germline V gene has CDR1 LGHNA and CDR2 YSLEER.

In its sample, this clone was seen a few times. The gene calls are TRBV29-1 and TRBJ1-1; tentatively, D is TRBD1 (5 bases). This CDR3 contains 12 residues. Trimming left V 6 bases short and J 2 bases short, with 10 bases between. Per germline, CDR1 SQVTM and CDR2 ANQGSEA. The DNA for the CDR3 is TGCAGCGTCGCAGACAGCAACACTGAAGCTTTCTTT. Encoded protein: CSVADSNTEAFF. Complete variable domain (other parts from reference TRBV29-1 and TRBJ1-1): SAVISQKPSRDICQRGTSLTIQCQVDSQVTMMFWYRQQPGQSLTLIATANQGSEATYESGFVIDKFPISRPNLTFSTLTVSNMSPEDSSIYLCSVADSNTEAFFGQGTRLTVV.

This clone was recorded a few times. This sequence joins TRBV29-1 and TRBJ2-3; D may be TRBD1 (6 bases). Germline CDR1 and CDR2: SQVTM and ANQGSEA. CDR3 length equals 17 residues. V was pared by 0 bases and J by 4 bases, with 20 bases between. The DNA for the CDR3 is TGCAGCGTTGAAGACCCTGGGGGCAGCCAAATCGCAGATACGCAGTATTTT. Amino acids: CSVEDPGGSQIADTQYF.

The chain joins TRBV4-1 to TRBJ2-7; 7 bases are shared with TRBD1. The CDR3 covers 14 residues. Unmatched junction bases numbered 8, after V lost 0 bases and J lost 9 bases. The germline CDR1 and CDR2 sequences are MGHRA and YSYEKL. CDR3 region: CASSQDGQAALQYF. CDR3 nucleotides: TGCGCCAGCAGCCAAGACGGACAGGCCGCGTTGCAGTACTTC.

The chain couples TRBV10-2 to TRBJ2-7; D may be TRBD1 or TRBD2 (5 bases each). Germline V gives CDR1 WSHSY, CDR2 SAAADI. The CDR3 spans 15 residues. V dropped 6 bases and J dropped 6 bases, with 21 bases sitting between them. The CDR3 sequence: CASSTWQGPFAEQYF. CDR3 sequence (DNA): TGCGCCAGCAGCACTTGGCAGGGACCGTTCGCCGAGCAGTACTTC.

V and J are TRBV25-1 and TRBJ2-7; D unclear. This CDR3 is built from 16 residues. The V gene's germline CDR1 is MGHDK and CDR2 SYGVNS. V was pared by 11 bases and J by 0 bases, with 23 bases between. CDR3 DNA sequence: TGTGCCCTAAAGGAGTCCCAACATTCCCGCTCCTACGAGCAGTACTTC. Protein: CALKESQHSRSYEQYF.